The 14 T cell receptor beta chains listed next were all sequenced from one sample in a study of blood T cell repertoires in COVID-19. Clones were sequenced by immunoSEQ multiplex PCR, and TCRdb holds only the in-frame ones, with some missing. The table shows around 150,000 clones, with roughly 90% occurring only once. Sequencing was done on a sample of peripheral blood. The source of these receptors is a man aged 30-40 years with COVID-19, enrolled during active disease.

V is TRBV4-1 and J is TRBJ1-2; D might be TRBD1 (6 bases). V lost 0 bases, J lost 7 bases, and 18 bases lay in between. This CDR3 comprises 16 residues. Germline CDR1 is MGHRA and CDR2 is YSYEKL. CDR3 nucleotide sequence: TGCGCCAGCAGCCAAGAGATTCGCAGGGGTCAGGGTGGCTACACCTTC. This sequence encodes CASSQEIRRGQGGYTF.

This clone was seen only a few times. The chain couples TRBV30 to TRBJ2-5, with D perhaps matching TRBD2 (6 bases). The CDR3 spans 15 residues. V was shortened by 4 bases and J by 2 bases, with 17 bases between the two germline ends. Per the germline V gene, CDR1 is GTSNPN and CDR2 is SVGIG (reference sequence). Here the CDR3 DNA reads TGTGCCTGGATGGGGCCGAGCGGAGGGCAAGAGACCCAGTACTTC. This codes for CAWMGPSGGQETQYF. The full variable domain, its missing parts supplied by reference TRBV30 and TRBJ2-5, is SQTIHQWPATLVQPVGSPLSLECTVEGTSNPNLYWYRQAAGRGLQLLFYSVGIGQISSEVPQNLSASRPQDRQFILSSKKLLLSDSGFYLCAWMGPSGGQETQYFGPGTRLLVL.

The CDR3 protein is CSVDLRVTGELFF. DNA for the CDR3: TGCAGCGTAGATCTCAGGGTTACCGGGGAGCTGTTTTTT. The chain couples TRBV29-1 to TRBJ2-2; weak D call: TRBD1 (5 bases). Germline CDR1 and CDR2: SQVTM and ANQGSEA. Trimming stripped 6 bases from V and 5 bases from J, with 13 bases between. The CDR3 totals 13 residues.

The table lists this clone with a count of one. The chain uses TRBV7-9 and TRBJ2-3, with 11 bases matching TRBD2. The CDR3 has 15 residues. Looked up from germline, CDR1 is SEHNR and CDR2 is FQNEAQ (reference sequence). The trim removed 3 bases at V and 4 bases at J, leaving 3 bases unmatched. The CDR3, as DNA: TGTGCCAGCAGCTTTACTAGCGGGAGTTCAGATACGCAGTATTTT. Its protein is CASSFTSGSSDTQYF. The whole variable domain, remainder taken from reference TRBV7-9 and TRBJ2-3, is DTGVSQNPRHKITKRGQNVTFRCDPISEHNRLYWYRQTLGQGPEFLTYFQNEAQLEKSRLLSDRFSAERPKGSFSTLEIQRTEQGDSAMYLCASSFTSGSSDTQYFGPGTRLTVL.

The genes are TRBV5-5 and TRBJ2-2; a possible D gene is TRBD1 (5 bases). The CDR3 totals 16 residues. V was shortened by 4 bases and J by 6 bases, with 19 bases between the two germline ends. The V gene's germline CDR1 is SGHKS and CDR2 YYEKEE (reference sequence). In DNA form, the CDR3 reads TGTGCCAGCAGCCCGGACGTTAGCAGGGCGGCCGGGGAGCTGTTTTTT. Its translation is CASSPDVSRAAGELFF.

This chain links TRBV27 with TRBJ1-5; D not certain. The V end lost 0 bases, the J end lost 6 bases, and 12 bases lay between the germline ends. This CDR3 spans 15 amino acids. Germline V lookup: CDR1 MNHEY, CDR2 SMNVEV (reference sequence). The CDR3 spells CASSLSRGISQPQHF. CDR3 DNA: TGTGCCAGCAGTTTATCGCGAGGGATTTCTCAGCCCCAGCATTTT.

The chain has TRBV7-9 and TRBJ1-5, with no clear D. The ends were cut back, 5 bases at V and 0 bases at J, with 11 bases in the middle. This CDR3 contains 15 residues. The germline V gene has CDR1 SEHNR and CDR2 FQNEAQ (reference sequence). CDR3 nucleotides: TGTGCCAGCAGCCCTGGCAGGATTAGCAATCAGCCCCAGCATTTT. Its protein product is CASSPGRISNQPQHF. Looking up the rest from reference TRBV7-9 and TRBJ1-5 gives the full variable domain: DTGVSQNPRHKITKRGQNVTFRCDPISEHNRLYWYRQTLGQGPEFLTYFQNEAQLEKSRLLSDRFSAERPKGSFSTLEIQRTEQGDSAMYLCASSPGRISNQPQHFGDGTRLSIL.

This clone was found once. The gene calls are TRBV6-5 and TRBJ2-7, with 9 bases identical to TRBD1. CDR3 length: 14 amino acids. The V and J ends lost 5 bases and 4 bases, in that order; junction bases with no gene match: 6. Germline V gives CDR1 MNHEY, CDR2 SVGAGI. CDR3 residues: CASSRTGEKYEQYF. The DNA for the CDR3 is TGTGCCAGCAGTAGGACAGGGGAGAAATACGAGCAGTACTTC.

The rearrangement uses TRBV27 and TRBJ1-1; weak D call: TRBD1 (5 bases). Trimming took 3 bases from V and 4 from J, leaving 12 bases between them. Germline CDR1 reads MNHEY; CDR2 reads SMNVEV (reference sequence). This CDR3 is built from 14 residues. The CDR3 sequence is CASSFLAGGTEAFF. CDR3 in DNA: TGTGCCAGCAGTTTCCTGGCGGGGGGCACTGAAGCTTTCTTT.

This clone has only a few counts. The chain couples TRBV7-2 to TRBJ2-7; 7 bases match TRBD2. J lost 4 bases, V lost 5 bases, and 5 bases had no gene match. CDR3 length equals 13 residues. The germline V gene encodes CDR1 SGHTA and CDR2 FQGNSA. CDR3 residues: CASSRGVPYEQYF. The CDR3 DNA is TGTGCCAGCAGCCGGGGGGTTCCTTACGAGCAGTACTTC.

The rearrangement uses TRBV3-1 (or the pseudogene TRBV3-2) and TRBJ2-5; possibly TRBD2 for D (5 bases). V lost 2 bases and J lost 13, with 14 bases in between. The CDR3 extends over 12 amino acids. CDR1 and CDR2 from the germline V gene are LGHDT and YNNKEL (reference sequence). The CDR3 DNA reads TGTGCCAGCAGCCAACTCGGGGAAGGCTGGTACTTC. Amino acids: CASSQLGEGWYF.

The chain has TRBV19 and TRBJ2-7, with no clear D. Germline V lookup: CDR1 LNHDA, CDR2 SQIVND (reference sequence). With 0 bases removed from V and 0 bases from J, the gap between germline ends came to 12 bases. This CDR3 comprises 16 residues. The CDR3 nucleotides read TGTGCCAGTAGTATAGAGTGGCAGGCTTTCTCCTACGAGCAGTACTTC. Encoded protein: CASSIEWQAFSYEQYF.

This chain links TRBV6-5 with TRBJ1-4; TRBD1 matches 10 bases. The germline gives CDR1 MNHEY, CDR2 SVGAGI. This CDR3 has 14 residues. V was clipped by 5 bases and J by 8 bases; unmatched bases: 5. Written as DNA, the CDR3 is TGTGCCAGCAGTACCCCGGGACAGGGGGAAAAACTGTTTTTT. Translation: CASSTPGQGEKLFF.

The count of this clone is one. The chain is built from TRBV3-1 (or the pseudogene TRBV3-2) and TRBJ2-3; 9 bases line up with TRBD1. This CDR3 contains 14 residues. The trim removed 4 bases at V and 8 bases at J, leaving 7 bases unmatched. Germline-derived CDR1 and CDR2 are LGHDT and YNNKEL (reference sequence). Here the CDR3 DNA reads TGTGCCAGCAGCCCCGGGACAGGGAAGGGTACGCAGTATTTT. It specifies CASSPGTGKGTQYF.